This T cell receptor (beta chain) comes out of a study of early T cells in non-severe SARS-CoV-2 infection. Tagging with unique molecular identifiers was applied to individual cDNA molecules. MiXCR, applied by TCRdb to the 5' RACE reads, yields one record per CDR3 protein. The sample has tens of thousands of distinct CDR3 sequences, approximately 11% seen once. This clonotype was recorded at least ten times. What it recognizes is unknown. The study's findings and limits: Anti-spike CD8 specificities were favored by VDJdb matching, whose results missed private and CD4 specificities.

Germline assignment: CDR1 SQVTM and CDR2 ANQGSEA. With V trimmed by 7 bases and J by 1 base, 8 bases remained unmatched. This CDR3 spans 14 amino acids. The sequenced sample was whole blood, obtained at baseline. V and J are TRBV29-1 and TRBJ1-1; 8 bases align to TRBD1. The sequence derives from an adult who was a healthcare worker with PCR-confirmed SARS-CoV-2 infection or an uninfected control (not recorded which). CDR3 residues: CSARRTGRNTEAFF. The CDR3 DNA sequence: TGCAGCGCAAGGCGGACAGGGAGGAACACTGAAGCTTTCTTT.